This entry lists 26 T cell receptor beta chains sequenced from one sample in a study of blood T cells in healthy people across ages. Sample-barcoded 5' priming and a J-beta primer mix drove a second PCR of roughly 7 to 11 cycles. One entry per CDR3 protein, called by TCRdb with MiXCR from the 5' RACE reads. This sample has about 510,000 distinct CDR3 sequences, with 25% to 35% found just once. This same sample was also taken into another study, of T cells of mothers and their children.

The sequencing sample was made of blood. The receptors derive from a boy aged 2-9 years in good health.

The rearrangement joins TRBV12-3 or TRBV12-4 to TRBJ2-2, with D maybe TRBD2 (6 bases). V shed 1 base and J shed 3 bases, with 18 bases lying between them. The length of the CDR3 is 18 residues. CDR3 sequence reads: CASSLDAVEGAYTGELFF. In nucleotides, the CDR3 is TGTGCCAGCAGTTTAGACGCAGTGGAGGGTGCGTACACCGGGGAGCTGTTTTTT.

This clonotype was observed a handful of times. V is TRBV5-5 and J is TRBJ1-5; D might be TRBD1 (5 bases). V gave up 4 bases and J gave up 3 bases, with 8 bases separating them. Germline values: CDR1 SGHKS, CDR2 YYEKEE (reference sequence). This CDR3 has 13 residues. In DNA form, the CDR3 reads TGTGCCAGCAGCCTGACAGACAATCAGCCCCAGCATTTT. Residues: CASSLTDNQPQHF.

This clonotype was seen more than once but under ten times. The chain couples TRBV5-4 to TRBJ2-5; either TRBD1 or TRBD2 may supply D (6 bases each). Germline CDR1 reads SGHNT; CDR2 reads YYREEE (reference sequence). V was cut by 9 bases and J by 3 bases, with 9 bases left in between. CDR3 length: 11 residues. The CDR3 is CATEGEETQYF. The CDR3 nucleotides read TGTGCCACGGAGGGGGAAGAGACCCAGTACTTC.

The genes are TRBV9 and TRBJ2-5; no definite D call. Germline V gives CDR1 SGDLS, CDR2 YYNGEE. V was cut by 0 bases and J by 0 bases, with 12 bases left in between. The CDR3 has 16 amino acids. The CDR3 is CASSVDPGGYQETQYF. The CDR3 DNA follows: TGTGCCAGCAGCGTAGACCCGGGCGGATACCAAGAGACCCAGTACTTC.

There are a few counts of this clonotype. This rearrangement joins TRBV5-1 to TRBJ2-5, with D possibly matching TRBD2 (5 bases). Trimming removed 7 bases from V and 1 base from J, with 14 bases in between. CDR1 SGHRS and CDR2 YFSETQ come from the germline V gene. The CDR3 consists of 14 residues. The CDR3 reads CASSSGVAQETQYF. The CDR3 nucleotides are TGCGCCAGCTCAAGCGGAGTCGCCCAAGAGACCCAGTACTTC.

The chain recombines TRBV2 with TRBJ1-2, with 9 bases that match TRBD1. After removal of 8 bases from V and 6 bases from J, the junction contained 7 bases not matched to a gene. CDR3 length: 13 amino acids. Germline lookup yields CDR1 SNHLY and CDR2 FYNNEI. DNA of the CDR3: TGTGCCAGCGTTACACAGGGGGCCAATGGCTACACCTTC. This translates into CASVTQGANGYTF.

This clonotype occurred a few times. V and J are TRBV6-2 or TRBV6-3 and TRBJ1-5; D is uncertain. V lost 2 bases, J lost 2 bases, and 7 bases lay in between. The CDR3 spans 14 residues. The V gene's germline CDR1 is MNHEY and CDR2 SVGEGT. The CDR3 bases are TGTGCCAGCAGTTACGGTATCGGCAATCAGCCCCAGCATTTT. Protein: CASSYGIGNQPQHF.

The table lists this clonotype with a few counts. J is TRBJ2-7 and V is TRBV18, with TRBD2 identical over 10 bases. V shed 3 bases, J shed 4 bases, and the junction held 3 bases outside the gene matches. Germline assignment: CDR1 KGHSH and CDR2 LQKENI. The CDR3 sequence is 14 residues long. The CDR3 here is CASSPSGGFYEQYF. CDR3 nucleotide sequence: TGTGCCAGCTCACCTAGCGGGGGGTTTTACGAGCAGTACTTC.

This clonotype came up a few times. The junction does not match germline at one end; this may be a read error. The CDR3 protein is CAASVGGRLNEKLFF. DNA of the CDR3: TGTGCCGCCAGTGTCGGGGGGCGTCTTAATGAAAAACTGTTTTTT. The J gene is TRBJ1-4, the V gene TRBV24-1; perhaps TRBD1 as D (6 bases). The CDR3 loop spans 15 amino acids. Germline V gene lookup returns CDR1 KGHDR and CDR2 SFDVKD.

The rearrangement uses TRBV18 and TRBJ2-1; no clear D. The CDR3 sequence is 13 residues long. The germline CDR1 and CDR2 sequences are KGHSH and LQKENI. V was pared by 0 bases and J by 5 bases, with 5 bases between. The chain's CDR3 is CASSPPDHNEQFF. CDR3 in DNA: TGTGCCAGCTCACCACCGGACCACAATGAGCAGTTCTTC.

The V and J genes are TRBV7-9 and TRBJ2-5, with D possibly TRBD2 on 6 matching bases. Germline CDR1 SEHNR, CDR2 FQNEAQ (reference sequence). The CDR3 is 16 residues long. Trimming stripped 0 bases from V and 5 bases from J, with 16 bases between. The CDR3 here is CASSLADLGGSETQYF. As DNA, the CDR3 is TGTGCCAGCAGCTTAGCTGATTTGGGGGGTTCGGAGACCCAGTACTTC.

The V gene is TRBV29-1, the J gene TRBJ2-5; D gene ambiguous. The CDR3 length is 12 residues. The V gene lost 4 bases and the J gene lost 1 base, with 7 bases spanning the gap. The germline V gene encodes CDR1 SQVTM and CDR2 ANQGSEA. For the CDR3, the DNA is TGCAGCGTTGGCCGATTCCAAGAGACCCAGTACTTC. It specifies CSVGRFQETQYF.

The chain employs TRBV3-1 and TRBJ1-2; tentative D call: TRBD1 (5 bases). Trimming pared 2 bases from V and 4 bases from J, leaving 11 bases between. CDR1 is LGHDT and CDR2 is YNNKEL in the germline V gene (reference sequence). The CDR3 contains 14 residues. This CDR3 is CASSQPRQIYGYTF. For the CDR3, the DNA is TGTGCCAGCAGCCAACCCCGACAGATCTATGGCTACACCTTC.

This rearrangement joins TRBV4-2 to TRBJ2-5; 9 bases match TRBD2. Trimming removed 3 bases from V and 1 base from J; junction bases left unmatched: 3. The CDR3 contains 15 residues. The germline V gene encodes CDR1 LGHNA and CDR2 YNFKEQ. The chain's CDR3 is CASSHSGGPQETQYF. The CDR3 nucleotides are TGTGCCAGCAGCCATAGCGGGGGCCCCCAAGAGACCCAGTACTTC.

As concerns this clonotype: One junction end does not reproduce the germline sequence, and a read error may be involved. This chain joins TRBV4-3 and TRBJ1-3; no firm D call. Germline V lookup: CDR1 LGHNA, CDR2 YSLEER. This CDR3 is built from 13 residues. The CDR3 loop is CASSKDTGNTIYF. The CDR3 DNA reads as TGCGCCAGCAGCAAAGACACGGGAAACACCATATATTTT.

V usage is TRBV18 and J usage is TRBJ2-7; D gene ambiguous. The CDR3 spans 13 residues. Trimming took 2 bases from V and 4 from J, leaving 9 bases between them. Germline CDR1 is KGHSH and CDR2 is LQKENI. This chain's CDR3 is CASSPNARYEQYF. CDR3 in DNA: TGTGCCAGCTCACCAAATGCTAGATACGAGCAGTACTTC.

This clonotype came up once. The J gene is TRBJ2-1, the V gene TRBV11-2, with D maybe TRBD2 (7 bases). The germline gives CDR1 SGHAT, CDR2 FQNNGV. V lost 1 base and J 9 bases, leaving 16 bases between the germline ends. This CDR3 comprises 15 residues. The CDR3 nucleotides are TGTGCCAGCAGCTTAGTAGGCGCGGGGGCAGGTGAGCAGTTCTTC. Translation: CASSLVGAGAGEQFF.

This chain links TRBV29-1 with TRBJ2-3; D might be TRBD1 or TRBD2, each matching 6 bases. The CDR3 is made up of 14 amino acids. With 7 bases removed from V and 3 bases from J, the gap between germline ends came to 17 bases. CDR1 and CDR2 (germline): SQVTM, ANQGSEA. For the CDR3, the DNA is TGCAGCGCCCACGGGGGCTCCAATACAGATACGCAGTATTTT. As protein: CSAHGGSNTDTQYF.

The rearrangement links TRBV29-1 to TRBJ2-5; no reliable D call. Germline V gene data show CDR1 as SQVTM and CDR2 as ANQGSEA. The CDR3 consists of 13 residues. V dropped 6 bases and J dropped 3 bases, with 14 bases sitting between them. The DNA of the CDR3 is TGCAGCGTCGACCCGGCCACTGAAGAGACCCAGTACTTC. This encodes CSVDPATEETQYF.

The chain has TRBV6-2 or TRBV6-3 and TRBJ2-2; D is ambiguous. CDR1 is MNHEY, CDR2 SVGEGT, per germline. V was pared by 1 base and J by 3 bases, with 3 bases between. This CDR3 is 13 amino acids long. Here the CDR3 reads CASSYYHTGELFF. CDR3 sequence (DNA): TGTGCCAGCAGTTACTACCACACCGGGGAGCTGTTTTTT.

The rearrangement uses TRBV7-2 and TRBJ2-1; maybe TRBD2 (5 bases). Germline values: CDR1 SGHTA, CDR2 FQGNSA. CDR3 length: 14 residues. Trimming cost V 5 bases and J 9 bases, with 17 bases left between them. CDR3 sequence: CASSRNGEWSEQFF. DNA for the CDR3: TGTGCCAGCAGCCGCAATGGGGAGTGGAGTGAGCAGTTCTTC.

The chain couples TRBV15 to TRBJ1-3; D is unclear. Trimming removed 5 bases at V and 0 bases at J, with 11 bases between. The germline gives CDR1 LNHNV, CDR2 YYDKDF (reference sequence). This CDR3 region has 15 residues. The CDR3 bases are TGTGCCACCAGCCCCGGGAGCTACTCTGGAAACACCATATATTTT. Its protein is CATSPGSYSGNTIYF.

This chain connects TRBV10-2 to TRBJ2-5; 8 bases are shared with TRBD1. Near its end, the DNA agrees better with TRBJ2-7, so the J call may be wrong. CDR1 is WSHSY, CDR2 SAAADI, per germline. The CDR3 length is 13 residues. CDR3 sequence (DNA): TGCGCCTCACAAAGCGGACAGGGCTACGAGCAGTACTTC. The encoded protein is CASQSGQGYEQYF.

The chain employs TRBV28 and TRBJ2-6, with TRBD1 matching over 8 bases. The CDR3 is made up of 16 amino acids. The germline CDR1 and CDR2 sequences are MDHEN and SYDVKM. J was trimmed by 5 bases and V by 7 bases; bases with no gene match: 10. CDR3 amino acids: CASIPGQGRRANVLTF. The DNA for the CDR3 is TGTGCCAGCATCCCCGGACAGGGACGAAGGGCCAACGTCCTGACTTTC.

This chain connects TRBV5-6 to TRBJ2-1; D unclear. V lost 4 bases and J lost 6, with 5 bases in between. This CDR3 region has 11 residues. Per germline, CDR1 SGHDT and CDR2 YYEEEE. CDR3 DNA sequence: TGTGCCAGCAGCCTACCCAATGAGCAGTTCTTC. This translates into CASSLPNEQFF.

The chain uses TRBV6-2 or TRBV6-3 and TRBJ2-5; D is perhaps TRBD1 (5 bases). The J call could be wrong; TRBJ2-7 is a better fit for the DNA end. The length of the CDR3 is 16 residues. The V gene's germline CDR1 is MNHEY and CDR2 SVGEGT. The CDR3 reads CASSYWGRELSYEQYF. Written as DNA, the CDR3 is TGTGCCAGCAGTTACTGGGGCAGGGAACTCTCCTACGAGCAGTACTTC.